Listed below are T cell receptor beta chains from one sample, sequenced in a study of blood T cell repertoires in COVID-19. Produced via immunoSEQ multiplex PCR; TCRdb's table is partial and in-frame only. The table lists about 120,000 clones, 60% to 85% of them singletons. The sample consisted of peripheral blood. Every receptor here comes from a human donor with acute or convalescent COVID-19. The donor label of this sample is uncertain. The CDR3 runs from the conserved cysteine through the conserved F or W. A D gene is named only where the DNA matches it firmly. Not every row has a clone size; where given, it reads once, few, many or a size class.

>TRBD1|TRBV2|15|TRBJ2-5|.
TGTGCCAGCGGGGGACAGGGGGCGGCGGGAGAGACCCAGTACTTC
CASGGQGAAGETQYF
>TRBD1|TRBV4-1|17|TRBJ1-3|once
TGCGCCAGCAGCCACCCTAATCAGGGGGCGCTTGGAAACACCATATATTTT
CASSHPNQGALGNTIYF
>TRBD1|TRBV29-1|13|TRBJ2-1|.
TGCAGCGTTGAAGACGGCTCGGACAGGAAGCAGTTCTTC
CSVEDGSDRKQFF
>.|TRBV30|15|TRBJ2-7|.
TGTGCCTGGAGTTACCCGACAAGGGGGTTACAGAAGCAGTACTTC
CAWSYPTRGLQKQYF
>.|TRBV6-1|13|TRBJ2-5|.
TGTGCCAGCAGTGATTACTTCCAAGAGACCCAGTACTTC
CASSDYFQETQYF
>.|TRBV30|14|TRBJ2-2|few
TGTGCCTGGAAGAGGCTAGCGAACACCGGGGAGCTGTTTTTT
CAWKRLANTGELFF
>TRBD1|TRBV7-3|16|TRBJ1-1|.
TGTGCCAGCAGCTTAACCGGGACAGGGGTTGGCACTGAAGCTTTCTTT
CASSLTGTGVGTEAFF
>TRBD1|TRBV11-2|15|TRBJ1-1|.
TGTGCCAGCAAGCCCCTCGACAGGGAAAATGGTGAAGCTTTCTTT
CASKPLDRENGEAFF
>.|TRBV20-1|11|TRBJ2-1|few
TGCAGTGTACAGGGAATTAATGAGCAGTTCTTC
CSVQGINEQFF
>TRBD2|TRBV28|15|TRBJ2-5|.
TGTGCCAGCAGTTTAAGCGGGGGGACCCAAGAGACCCAGTACTTC
CASSLSGGTQETQYF
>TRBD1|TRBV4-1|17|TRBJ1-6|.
TGCGCCAGCAGCCAAGTACGAGTAGGAGGGGGCGAATCACCCCTCCACTTT
CASSQVRVGGGESPLHF
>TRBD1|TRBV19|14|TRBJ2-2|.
TGTGCCAGTAAGGGCAGGGGGCAAACCGGGGAGCTGTTTTTT
CASKGRGQTGELFF
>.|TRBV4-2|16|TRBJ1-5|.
TGTGCCAGCAGCCCTGCCGGTGCTAATAGCAATCAGCCCCAGCATTTT
CASSPAGANSNQPQHF
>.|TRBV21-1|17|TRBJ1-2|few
TGTGCCAGCAGCAAACGGCGAGTCGGGTGGGGGCCATATGGCTACACCTTC
CASSKRRVGWGPYGYTF
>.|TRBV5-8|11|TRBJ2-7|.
TGTGCCAGCAGCAAGCGCTACGAGCAGTACTTC
CASSKRYEQYF
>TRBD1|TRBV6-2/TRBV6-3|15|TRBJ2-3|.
TGTGCCAGCAGTTCAGGGGGTGGCCACACAGATACGCAGTATTTT
CASSSGGGHTDTQYF
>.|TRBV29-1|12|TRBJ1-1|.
TGCAGCGTTGAGCGAGTGAACACTGAAGCTTTCTTT
CSVERVNTEAFF
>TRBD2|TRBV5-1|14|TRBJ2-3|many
TGCGCCAGCAGCTCCGGGACTAGGACAGATACGCAGTATTTT
CASSSGTRTDTQYF
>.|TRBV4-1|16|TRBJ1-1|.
TGCGCCAGCAGCCAACAGAGGAACCCCCGGGACACTGAAGCTTTCTTT
CASSQQRNPRDTEAFF
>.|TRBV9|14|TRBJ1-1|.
TGTGCCAGCAGCGTAGCTCCGTTGAACACTGAAGCTTTCTTT
CASSVAPLNTEAFF
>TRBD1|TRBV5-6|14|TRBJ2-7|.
TGTGCCAGCAGCTCAACCGGGACAGTGTACGAGCAGTACTTC
CASSSTGTVYEQYF
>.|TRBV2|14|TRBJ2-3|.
TGTGCCAGCAGCCCCTTTGTCAGCACAGATACGCAGTATTTT
CASSPFVSTDTQYF
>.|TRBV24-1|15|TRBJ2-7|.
TGTGCCACCAGTGACCCGGACAGCGGAAACTACGAGCAGTACTTC
CATSDPDSGNYEQYF
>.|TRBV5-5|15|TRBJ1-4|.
TGTGCCAGCAGCTTGACGGACAGAAATAATGAAAAACTGTTTTTT
CASSLTDRNNEKLFF
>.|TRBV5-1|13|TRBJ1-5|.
TGCGCCAGCAGCCAGGTCGTCGGTCAGCCCCAGCATTTT
CASSQVVGQPQHF
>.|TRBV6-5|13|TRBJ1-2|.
TGTGCCAGCAGCCCCTCGGGAGCCTATGGCTACACCTTC
CASSPSGAYGYTF
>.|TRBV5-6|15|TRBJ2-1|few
TGTGCCAGCAGCTTGGTGTGGGGGCTCGACAATGAGCAGTTCTTC
CASSLVWGLDNEQFF